This T cell receptor (beta chain) stems from a study of HIV-infected patients and healthy controls. V was pared by 1 base and J by 1 base, with 10 bases between. The CDR3 sequence is 15 residues long. The germline gives CDR1 SGHTA, CDR2 FQGNSA. TCRdb itself ran the 5' RACE reads through MiXCR, one entry per CDR3 protein. The sample consists of approximately 67,000 distinct CDR3 sequences, around 17% of them appearing once. The chain links TRBV7-2 to TRBJ1-1; no firm D call. Sample: CD4+ T cells from blood. The clonotype comes from a human donor in good health. The DNA for the CDR3 is TGTGCCAGCAGCTTAGGGCAGCCGGGGAACACTGAAGCTTTCTTT. It yields the protein CASSLGQPGNTEAFF.